What follows describes a single T cell receptor (beta chain). The data are from a study of T cells in women clearing cervical HPV infection. For the study at large: Control women cleared a single incident HPV16 infection within 12 months.

The data were produced by immunoSEQ multiplex PCR, yet TCRdb's version contains in-frame clones alone and is incomplete. This sample's table has some 31,000 clones. This TCR derives from a woman aged 18-70 years with a cervical HPV16 infection that either progressed to CIN3+ or cleared (not recorded which). Sequenced material: blood buffy coat.

The CDR3: CASRKQGGVNSPLHF. The CDR3 DNA, read in part, is TGTGCCAGCAGAAAACAGGGGGGAGTTAATTCACCC. The gene calls are TRBV11-2 and TRBJ1-6; 8 nucleotides align to TRBD1. The read finishes 3 residues shy of the CDR3 end, and the germline J gene is used to complete it. Trimming removed 6 bases from V and 6 bases from J; junction bases left unmatched: 7. From germline, CDR1 is SGHAT and CDR2 FQNNGV. The CDR3 loop spans 15 amino acids.